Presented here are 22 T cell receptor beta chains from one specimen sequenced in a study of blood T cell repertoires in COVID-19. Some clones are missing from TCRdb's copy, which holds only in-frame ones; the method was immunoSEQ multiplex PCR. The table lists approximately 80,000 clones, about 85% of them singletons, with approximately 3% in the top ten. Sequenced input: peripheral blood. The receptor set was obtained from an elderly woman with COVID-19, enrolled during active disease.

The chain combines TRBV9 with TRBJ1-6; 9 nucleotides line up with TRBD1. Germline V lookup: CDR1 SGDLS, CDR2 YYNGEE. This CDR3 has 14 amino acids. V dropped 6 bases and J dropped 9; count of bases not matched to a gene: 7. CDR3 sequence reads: CASTFGQGISPLHF. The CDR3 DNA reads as TGTGCCAGCACCTTTGGACAGGGGATTTCACCCCTCCACTTT.

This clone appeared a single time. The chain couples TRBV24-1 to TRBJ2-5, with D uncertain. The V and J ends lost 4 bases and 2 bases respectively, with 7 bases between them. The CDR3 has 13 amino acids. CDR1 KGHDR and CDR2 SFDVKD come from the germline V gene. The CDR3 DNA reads TGTGCCACCAGTGACAGATTTCAAGAGACCCAGTACTTC. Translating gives CATSDRFQETQYF.

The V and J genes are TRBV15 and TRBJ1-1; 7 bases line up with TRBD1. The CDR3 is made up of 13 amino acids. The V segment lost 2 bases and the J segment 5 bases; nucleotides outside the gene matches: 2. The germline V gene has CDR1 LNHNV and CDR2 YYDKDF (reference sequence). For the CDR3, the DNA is TGTGCCACCAGCAGAAACAGGGGAACTGAAGCTTTCTTT. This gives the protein CATSRNRGTEAFF.

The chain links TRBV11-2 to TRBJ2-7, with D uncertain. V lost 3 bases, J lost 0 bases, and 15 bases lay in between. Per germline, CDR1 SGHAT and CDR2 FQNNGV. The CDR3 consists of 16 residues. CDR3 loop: CASSFFPQFISYEQYF. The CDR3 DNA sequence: TGTGCCAGCAGCTTTTTCCCACAGTTCATCTCCTACGAGCAGTACTTC.

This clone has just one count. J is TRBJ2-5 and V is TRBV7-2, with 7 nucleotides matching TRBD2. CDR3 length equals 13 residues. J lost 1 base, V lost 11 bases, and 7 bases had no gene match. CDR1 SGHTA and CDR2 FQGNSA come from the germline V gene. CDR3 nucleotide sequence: TGTGCCGCCGGGCGGGGGATCCAAGAGACCCAGTACTTC. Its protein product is CAAGRGIQETQYF.

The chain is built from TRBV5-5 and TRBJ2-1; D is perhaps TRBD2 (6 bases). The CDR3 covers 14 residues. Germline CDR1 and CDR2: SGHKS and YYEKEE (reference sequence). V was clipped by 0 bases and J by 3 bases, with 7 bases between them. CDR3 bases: TGTGCCAGCAGCTTGGCGGGACTCTACAATGAGCAGTTCTTC. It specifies CASSLAGLYNEQFF.

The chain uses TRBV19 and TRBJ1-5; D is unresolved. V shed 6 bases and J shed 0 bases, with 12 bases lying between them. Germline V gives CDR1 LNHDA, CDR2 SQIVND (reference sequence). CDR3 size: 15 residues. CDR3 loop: CASRPTPYSNQPQHF. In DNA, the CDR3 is TGTGCCAGTAGACCGACACCATATAGCAATCAGCCCCAGCATTTT.

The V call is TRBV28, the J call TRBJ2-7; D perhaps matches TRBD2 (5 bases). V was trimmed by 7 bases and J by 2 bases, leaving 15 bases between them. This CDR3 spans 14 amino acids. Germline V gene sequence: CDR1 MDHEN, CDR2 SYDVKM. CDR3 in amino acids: CASILSSGTYEQYF. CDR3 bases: TGTGCCAGCATCCTCTCAAGCGGCACCTACGAGCAGTACTTC.

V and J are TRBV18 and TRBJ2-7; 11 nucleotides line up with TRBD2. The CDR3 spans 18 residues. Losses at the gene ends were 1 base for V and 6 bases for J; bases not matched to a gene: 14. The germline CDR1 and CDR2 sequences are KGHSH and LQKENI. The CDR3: CASSPLPPVAGGFTEQYF. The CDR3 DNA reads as TGTGCCAGCTCACCACTACCACCAGTAGCGGGAGGGTTTACCGAGCAGTACTTC.

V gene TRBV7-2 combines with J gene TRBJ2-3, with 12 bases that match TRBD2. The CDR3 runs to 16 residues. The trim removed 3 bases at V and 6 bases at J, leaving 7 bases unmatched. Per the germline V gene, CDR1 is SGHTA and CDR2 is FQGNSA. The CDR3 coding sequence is TGTGCCAGCAGCTTCGGGACTAGCGGGCTCAGGGATACGCAGTATTTT. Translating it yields CASSFGTSGLRDTQYF.

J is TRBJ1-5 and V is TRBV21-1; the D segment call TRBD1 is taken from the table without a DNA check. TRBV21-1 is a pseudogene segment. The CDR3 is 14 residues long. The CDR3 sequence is CASSNDRDCQPQHF. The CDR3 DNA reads TGTGCCAGCAGCAATGACAGGGATTGTCAGCCCCAGCATTTT.

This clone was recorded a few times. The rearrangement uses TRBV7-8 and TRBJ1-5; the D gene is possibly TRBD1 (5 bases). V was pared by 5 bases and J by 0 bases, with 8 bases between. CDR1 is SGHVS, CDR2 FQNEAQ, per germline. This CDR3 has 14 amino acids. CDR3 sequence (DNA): TGTGCCAGCAGCGAGGACATTAGCAATCAGCCCCAGCATTTT. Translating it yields CASSEDISNQPQHF.

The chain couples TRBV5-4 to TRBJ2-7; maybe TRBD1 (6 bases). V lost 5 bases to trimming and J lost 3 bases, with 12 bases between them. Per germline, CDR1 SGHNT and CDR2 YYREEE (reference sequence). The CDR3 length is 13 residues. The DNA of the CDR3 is TGTGCCAGCAGACAGGGTGGGGTCTACGAGCAGTACTTC. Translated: CASRQGGVYEQYF.

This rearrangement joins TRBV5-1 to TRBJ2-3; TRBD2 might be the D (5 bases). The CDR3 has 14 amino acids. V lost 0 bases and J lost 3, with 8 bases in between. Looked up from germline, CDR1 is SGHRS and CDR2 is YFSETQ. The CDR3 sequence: CASSLVDLTDTQYF. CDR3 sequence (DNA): TGCGCCAGCAGCTTGGTGGACTTGACAGATACGCAGTATTTT.

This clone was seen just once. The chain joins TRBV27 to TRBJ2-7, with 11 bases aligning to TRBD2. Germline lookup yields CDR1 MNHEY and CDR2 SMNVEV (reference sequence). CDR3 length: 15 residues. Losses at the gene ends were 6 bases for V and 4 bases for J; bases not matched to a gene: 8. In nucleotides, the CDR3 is TGTGCCAGCAGCCATAGCGGGAGGGGAAAATACGAGCAGTACTTC. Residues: CASSHSGRGKYEQYF.

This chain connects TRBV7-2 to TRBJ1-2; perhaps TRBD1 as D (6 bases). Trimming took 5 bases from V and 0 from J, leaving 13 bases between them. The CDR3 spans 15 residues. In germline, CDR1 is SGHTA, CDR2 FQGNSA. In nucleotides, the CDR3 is TGTGCCAGCAGCCTCCAGGGGTCTTCTAACTATGGCTACACCTTC. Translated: CASSLQGSSNYGYTF.

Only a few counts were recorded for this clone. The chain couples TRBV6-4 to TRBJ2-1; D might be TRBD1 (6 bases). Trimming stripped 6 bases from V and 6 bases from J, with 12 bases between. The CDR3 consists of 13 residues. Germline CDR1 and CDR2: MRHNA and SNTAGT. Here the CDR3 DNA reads TGTGCCAGCAGCAACAGGGAGAGCAATGAGCAGTTCTTC. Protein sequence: CASSNRESNEQFF.

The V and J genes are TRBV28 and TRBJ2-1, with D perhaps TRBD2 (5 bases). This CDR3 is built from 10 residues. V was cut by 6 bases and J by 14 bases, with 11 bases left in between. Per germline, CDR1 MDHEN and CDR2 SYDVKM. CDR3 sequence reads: CASRGQREFF. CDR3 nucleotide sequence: TGTGCCAGCAGGGGTCAGAGGGAGTTCTTC.

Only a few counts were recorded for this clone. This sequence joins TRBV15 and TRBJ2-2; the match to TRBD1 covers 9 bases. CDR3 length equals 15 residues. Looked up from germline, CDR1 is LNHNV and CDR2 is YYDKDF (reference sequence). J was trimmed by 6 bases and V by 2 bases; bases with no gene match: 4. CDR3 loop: CATSRWDRVSGELFF. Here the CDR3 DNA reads TGTGCCACCAGCAGATGGGACAGGGTCTCCGGGGAGCTGTTTTTT. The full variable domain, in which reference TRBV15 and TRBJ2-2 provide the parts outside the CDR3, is DAMVIQNPRYQVTQFGKPVTLSCSQTLNHNVMYWYQQKSSQAPKLLFHYYDKDFNNEADTPDNFQSRRPNTSFCFLDIRSPGLGDTAMYLCATSRWDRVSGELFFGEGSRLTVL.

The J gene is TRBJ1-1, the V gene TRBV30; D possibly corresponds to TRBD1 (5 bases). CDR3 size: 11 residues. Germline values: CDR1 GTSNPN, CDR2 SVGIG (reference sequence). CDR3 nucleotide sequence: TGTAGGTACAGGACGAACACTGAAGCTTTCTTT. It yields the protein CRYRTNTEAFF.

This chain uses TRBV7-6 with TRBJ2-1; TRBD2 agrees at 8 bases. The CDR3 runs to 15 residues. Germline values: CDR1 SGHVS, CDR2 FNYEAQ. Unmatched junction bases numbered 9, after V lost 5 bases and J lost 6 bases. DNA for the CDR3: TGTGCCAGCAGCCGCCGGGGGGGACAAGTCAATGAGCAGTTCTTC. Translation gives CASSRRGGQVNEQFF.

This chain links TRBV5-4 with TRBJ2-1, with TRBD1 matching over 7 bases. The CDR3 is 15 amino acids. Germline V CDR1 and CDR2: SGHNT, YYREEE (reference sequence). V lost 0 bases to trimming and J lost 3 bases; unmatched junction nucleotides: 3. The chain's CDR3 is CASSLGGDSYNEQFF. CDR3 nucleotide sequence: TGTGCCAGCAGCTTGGGTGGGGACAGCTACAATGAGCAGTTCTTC.